This T cell receptor beta chain was identified in a study of CD4+ T cells in melanoma. Study-level points and caveats: Neoantigen-specific CD4+ T cells in melanoma reportedly had diverse differentiation states. A reported correlation linked neoantigen-specific CD4+ T cells to CD8+, macrophage and B cell function.

Turning to this clone: Its antigen is not known.

With 4 bases clipped from V and 8 bases from J, the junction kept 12 bases outside the gene matches. Germline-derived CDR1 and CDR2 are SGHRS and YFSETQ. This CDR3 has 15 residues. Repertoires were generated with immunoSEQ multiplex PCR, while TCRdb's copy carries only in-frame clones and drops some. The top ten hold around 3% of the sample, which has roughly 110,000 clones, about nine tenths seen once. Sequencing was done on a sample of peripheral blood. The chain carries TRBV5-1 and TRBJ2-1, with 7 bases that match TRBD2. The sequence was obtained from a human donor with melanoma. As DNA, the CDR3 is TGCGCCAGCAGCCAGGGACTACAGGTAGGCGATGAGCAGTTCTTC. Protein sequence: CASSQGLQVGDEQFF. The full variable domain, with the rest looked up from reference TRBV5-1 and TRBJ2-1, is KAGVTQTPRYLIKTRGQQVTLSCSPISGHRSVSWYQQTPGQGLQFLFEYFSETQRNKGNFPGRFSGRQFSNSRSEMNVSTLELGDSALYLCASSQGLQVGDEQFFGPGTRLTVL.